The sequence of this T cell receptor (beta chain) was determined in a study of cytomegalovirus exposure and HLA in healthy donors. PCR used 60 Vbeta primers and 13 Jbeta primers. Method: immunoSEQ multiplex PCR; TCRdb's copy keeps in-frame clones and lacks some. The table lists 150,000 to 200,000 clones, over 75% of them singletons, with roughly 0.24% in the top ten. This clone came up once. What it recognizes is unknown. Study observations and caveats: It emerged from a later analysis that several of the most significant clusters appeared to be linked to common viral pathogens. It was in a later analysis that TCR association rates were seen to vary by HLA locus, highest for DRB1 and lowest for HLA-C.

V was shortened by 2 bases and J by 1 base, with 12 bases between the two germline ends. CDR1 MNHEY and CDR2 SMNVEV come from the germline V gene (reference sequence). The CDR3 has 15 amino acids. Sequenced: PBMCs. This TCR was sampled from a girl less than two years old in good health and CMV-seronegative. The chain employs TRBV27 and TRBJ2-7; D might be TRBD2 (7 bases). The CDR3 region has the DNA TGTGCCAGCAGTTTACGCGGGGGCTGGTCCTACGAGCAGTACTTC. Its translation: CASSLRGGWSYEQYF.